This T cell receptor (beta chain) emerged from a study of human T cells and chemical hapten exposure. At the level of the study: The sensitizing agent was 2% DPC, placed on about 2 cm by about 2 cm of upper inner arm skin.

CDR1 is ENHRY, CDR2 SYGVKD, per germline. Trimming removed 2 bases at V and 0 bases at J, with 4 bases between. The CDR3 length is 13 residues. TCRdb passed the RACE reads through MiXCR, listing each CDR3 protein once. The sample has around 380,000 distinct CDR3 sequences, roughly 4.8% seen once. The sample's time point: patch test 1, 2 weeks after DPC sensitization. As to treatment: therapeutic diphenylcyclopropenone sensitization with weekly scalp DPC. This clonotype was seen repeatedly, ten times or more. This clonotype was obtained from a woman aged 45 to 65 with alopecia areata. Some clones in this sample may be carry-over from other donors' samples. The specimen was whole blood, collected in connection with sensitization to the hapten diphenylcyclopropenone (DPC). V gene TRBV10-3 combines with J gene TRBJ2-5; no clear D gene. The CDR3 here is CAISETYQETQYF. In DNA form, the CDR3 reads TGTGCCATCAGTGAGACCTACCAAGAGACCCAGTACTTC.